These 11 T cell receptor beta chains originate from one sample sequenced in a study of blood T cell repertoires in COVID-19. Sequencing used immunoSEQ multiplex PCR; TCRdb keeps in-frame clones, though not all of them. This sample carries approximately 65,000 clones, about nine tenths of them seen once, and the ten largest clones take approximately 5%. The sequencing input was peripheral blood. Receptors were obtained from a woman under 30 with acute or convalescent COVID-19.

V usage is TRBV5-1 and J usage is TRBJ2-1; TRBD2 is a possible D gene (6 bases). Germline loops: CDR1 SGHRS, CDR2 YFSETQ. The CDR3 extends over 13 amino acids. V was pared by 5 bases and J by 6 bases, with 12 bases between. CDR3 amino acids: CASRRGDGNEQFF. CDR3 bases: TGCGCCAGCAGACGCGGGGACGGCAATGAGCAGTTCTTC.

This chain uses TRBV6-5 with TRBJ2-7; D unresolved. The CDR3 length is 12 residues. Germline loops: CDR1 MNHEY, CDR2 SVGAGI. V lost 5 bases to trimming and J lost 4 bases, with 9 bases between them. For the CDR3, the DNA is TGTGCCAGCAGTCCACAGAGATACGAGCAGTACTTC. Protein sequence: CASSPQRYEQYF.

The gene calls are TRBV30 and TRBJ2-1; no firm D call. V was cut by 3 bases and J by 7 bases, with 10 bases left in between. Germline CDR1 is GTSNPN and CDR2 is SVGIG (reference sequence). This CDR3 comprises 12 residues. The chain's CDR3 is CAWSPLRNEQFF. The CDR3 coding sequence is TGTGCCTGGAGCCCCTTACGGAATGAGCAGTTCTTC.

V and J are TRBV4-2 and TRBJ2-6, with D perhaps TRBD2 (7 bases). The CDR3 has 19 amino acids. Germline CDR1 and CDR2: LGHNA and YNFKEQ. Between the trimmed V and J ends, which lost 0 bases and 0 bases, there was a span of 15 bases. The DNA for the CDR3 is TGTGCCAGCAGCCAAGAGGGGGGGCAACCTATCTCTGGGGCCAACGTCCTGACTTTC. This codes for CASSQEGGQPISGANVLTF.

V gene TRBV6-5 combines with J gene TRBJ1-2; 10 positions match TRBD1. This CDR3 is 14 amino acids long. The germline V gene encodes CDR1 MNHEY and CDR2 SVGAGI. After removal of 7 bases from V and 6 bases from J, the junction contained 8 bases not matched to a gene. CDR3 loop: CASTDRGTGDGYTF. The CDR3 DNA follows: TGTGCCAGCACCGATAGGGGGACAGGGGATGGCTACACCTTC.

CDR3 region: CASSSEPGTIIQETQYF. The DNA of the CDR3 is TGTGCCAGCAGCTCGGAACCTGGGACTATCATACAAGAGACCCAGTACTTC. The V call is TRBV5-5, the J call TRBJ2-5, with 7 bases identical to TRBD2. Germline trimming cut 3 bases from V and 2 bases from J; bases unmatched to any gene: 13. The CDR3 covers 17 residues. CDR1 SGHKS and CDR2 YYEKEE come from the germline V gene (reference sequence).

The chain is built from TRBV14 and TRBJ2-7, with TRBD1 identical over 9 bases. Germline-derived CDR1 and CDR2 are SGHDN and FVKESK. V trimming: 1 base; J trimming: 6 bases; junction bases outside the gene matches: 4. There are 14 residues in the CDR3. CDR3 protein: CASSQGTGVAEQYF. The CDR3 DNA follows: TGTGCCAGCAGCCAAGGGACAGGGGTGGCCGAGCAGTACTTC.

The CDR3 is CASSTDRGRSETQYF. CDR3 DNA sequence: TGTGCCAGCAGCACGGACAGGGGGCGATCAGAGACCCAGTACTTC. The rearrangement links TRBV7-6 to TRBJ2-5; 11 bases are a match to TRBD1. This CDR3 is 15 amino acids long. CDR1 and CDR2 from the germline V gene are SGHVS and FNYEAQ. Trimming cost V 5 bases and J 4 bases; bases outside gene matches: 6.

The chain couples TRBV10-2 to TRBJ2-7; 9 bases fit TRBD2. The trim removed 5 bases at V and 7 bases at J, leaving 9 bases unmatched. Germline values: CDR1 WSHSY, CDR2 SAAADI. CDR3 length: 14 amino acids. The CDR3 DNA reads TGCGCCAGCAGTACGGCGGGAGGGCCTAAAGAGCAGTACTTC. Protein product: CASSTAGGPKEQYF.

This chain links TRBV6-6 with TRBJ2-1; 11 bases are a match to TRBD2. This CDR3 has 13 residues. The junction had 3 bases not matched to a gene; V was cut back by 9 bases and J by 5 bases. Per germline, CDR1 MNHNY and CDR2 SVGAGI (reference sequence). Here the CDR3 reads CASSGRADNEQFF. The CDR3 bases are TGTGCCAGTAGCGGGAGGGCCGACAATGAGCAGTTCTTC.

The V call is TRBV19, the J call TRBJ1-4, with TRBD1 matching 12 bases. With 5 bases clipped from V and 7 bases from J, the junction kept 8 bases outside the gene matches. CDR3 length equals 16 residues. The germline V gene encodes CDR1 LNHDA and CDR2 SQIVND (reference sequence). CDR3 in amino acids: CASSPRRDRGPEKLFF. CDR3 nucleotide sequence: TGTGCCAGTAGTCCCCGCCGGGACAGGGGGCCTGAAAAACTGTTTTTT.